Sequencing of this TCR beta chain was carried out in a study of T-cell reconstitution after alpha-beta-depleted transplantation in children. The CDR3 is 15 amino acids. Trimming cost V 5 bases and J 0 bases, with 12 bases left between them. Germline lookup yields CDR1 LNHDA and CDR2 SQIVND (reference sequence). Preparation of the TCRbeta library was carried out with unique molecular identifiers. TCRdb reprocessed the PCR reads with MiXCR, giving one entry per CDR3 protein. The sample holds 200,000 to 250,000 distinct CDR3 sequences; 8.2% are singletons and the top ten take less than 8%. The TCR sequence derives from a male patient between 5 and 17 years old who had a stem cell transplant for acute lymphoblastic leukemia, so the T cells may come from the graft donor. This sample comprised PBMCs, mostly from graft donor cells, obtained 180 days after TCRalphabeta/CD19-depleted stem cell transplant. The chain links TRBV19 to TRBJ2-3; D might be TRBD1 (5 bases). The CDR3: CASSPGQRSTDTQYF. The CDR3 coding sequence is TGTGCCAGTAGTCCCGGACAACGGAGCACAGATACGCAGTATTTT.